This TCR beta chain was obtained from a study of beta chain features in type 1 diabetes. Study results and limitations: TCRB CDR3 length was moderately but significantly reduced in all four CD4+ subsets of Type 1 diabetes patients.

TCRB transcripts that were expressed got sequenced, as all of the isolated RNA had been reverse transcribed. The assay was immunoSEQ multiplex PCR, and TCRdb's table has in-frame clones only and misses some. This sample has about 260,000 clones, with roughly a quarter found just once. Germline CDR1 KGHSH, CDR2 LQKENI. The V gene lost 1 base and the J gene lost 1 base, with 10 bases spanning the gap. This CDR3 has 16 residues. This clone was observed a handful of times. No antigen is known for it. The rearrangement links TRBV18 to TRBJ2-2, with D maybe TRBD1 (6 bases). Sequencing was performed on naive CD4+ T cells from blood. The TCR originated in a woman aged 30 to 39 with type 1 diabetes. The CDR3: CASSPRRTVNTGELFF. The CDR3, as DNA: TGTGCCAGCTCACCACGCAGGACAGTGAACACCGGGGAGCTGTTTTTT.